This entry describes one T cell receptor beta chain. This sample is part of a study of blood T cell repertoires in COVID-19. Study background: From the United States, Italy and Spain came samples of acute and convalescent COVID-19.

Original processing notes: From reference gene primer amplification, estimates of nucleated cell counts were derived. Clones were sequenced by immunoSEQ multiplex PCR, and TCRdb holds only the in-frame ones, with some missing. The V and J calls and the clone size are those of that table, but D and trimming were determined from the DNA. Here the sample spans about 120,000 clones, roughly 87% being singletons. The CDR3 loop spans 15 amino acids. Per the germline V gene, CDR1 is KGHSH and CDR2 is LQKENI. Germline trimming cut 4 bases from V and 1 base from J; bases unmatched to any gene: 6. The chain couples TRBV18 to TRBJ1-1; 7 bases fit TRBD1. The TCR was taken from a man aged 80 or over with acute or convalescent COVID-19. Sequences were obtained from peripheral blood. DNA for the CDR3: TGTGCCAGCTCACAATACAGGGGTCAGAACACTGAAGCTTTCTTT. This sequence encodes CASSQYRGQNTEAFF.